This record covers a single TCR beta chain. Its cognate antigen is unknown. These data are taken from a study of cytomegalovirus exposure and HLA in healthy donors. Study results and caveats: Some TCR beta chains (about 180 of them) were listed as cytomegalovirus-associated.

Trimming removed 3 bases at V and 7 bases at J, with 15 bases between. The CDR3 is 14 residues long. Germline CDR1 reads MNHEY; CDR2 reads SMNVEV (reference sequence). Only in-frame clones appear in the TCRdb table, and some are missing; sequencing was by immunoSEQ multiplex PCR. The sample has about 280,000 clones, approximately 86% seen once. The rearrangement joins TRBV27 to TRBJ2-5; D is possibly TRBD1 (6 bases). The TCR was taken from a woman between 18 and 29 years old in good health and CMV-seronegative. The sequenced sample consisted of PBMCs. The CDR3 region has the DNA TGTGCCAGCAGTTTCGGTCAGGGGTACGGGACCCAGTACTTC. This codes for CASSFGQGYGTQYF.